This T cell receptor beta chain is from a study of blood T cell repertoires in COVID-19. Germline lookup yields CDR1 LNHDA and CDR2 SQIVND (reference sequence). CDR3 size: 15 residues. The V end was cut by 7 bases, the J end by 10 bases, with 22 bases between. Original processing notes: Estimation of nucleated cell counts relied on the amplification of reference gene primers. Produced via immunoSEQ multiplex PCR; TCRdb's table is partial and in-frame only. V and J calls and clone size come straight from that table; D and trimming were deduced from the DNA. The sample records under 300,000 clones, 75% to 90% being singletons.

The rearrangement uses TRBV19 and TRBJ1-4; D unclear. Sequencing was performed on peripheral blood. The TCR comes from a woman aged 55-70 years with active or convalescent COVID-19. In DNA, the CDR3 is TGTGCCAGTATCTCAGGAAGGCAGCCCTCTGGAAAACTGTTTTTT. It translates to CASISGRQPSGKLFF. Combining the CDR3 with reference TRBV19 and TRBJ1-4 gives the whole variable domain DGGITQSPKYLFRKEGQNVTLSCEQNLNHDAMYWYRQDPGQGLRLIYYSQIVNDFQKGDIAEGYSVSREKKESFPLTVTSAQKNPTAFYLCASISGRQPSGKLFFGSGTQLSVL.